A selection of T cell receptor beta chains follows, all from one sample in a study of shared clonotypes between healthy human individuals. TCRdb's copy holds only in-frame clones and misses some; the assay was immunoSEQ multiplex PCR. Counted here are around 2,000,000 clones, about 93% occurring once; the ten biggest clones make up under 2%. Sequencing used naive CD8+ T cells from PBMCs. Receptor source: a man between 18 and 35 years old in good health. Some clones in this sample may be carry-over from other donors' samples. The CDR3 runs from the conserved cysteine through the conserved F or W. The D gene is left open where the match is weak. The listing skips clone size in some rows; elsewhere it reads once, few, many or a size class.

>TRBD2|TRBV10-3|-|TRBJ2-7
CAIRNGTSGRTYEQYF
TGTGCCATCAGAAACGGGACTAGCGGGAGGACTTACGAGCAGTACTTC
>TRBD1|TRBV9|-|TRBJ1-2
CASSPRTGATNYGYTF
TGTGCCAGCAGCCCCCGGACAGGGGCGACTAACTATGGCTACACCTTC
>TRBD1|TRBV5-1|-|TRBJ2-7
CASSSIRDRGSYEQYF
TGCGCCAGCAGCTCGATCCGGGACAGGGGGTCCTACGAGCAGTACTTC
>-|TRBV28|-|TRBJ2-7
CASSLGPQGAEQYF
TGTGCCAGCAGTTTAGGTCCTCAAGGGGCCGAGCAGTACTTC
>-|TRBV4-3|-|TRBJ1-4
CASSQDFQPARVEKLFF
TGCGCCAGCAGCCAAGATTTCCAACCCGCGAGGGTTGAAAAACTGTTTTTT
>-|TRBV2|-|TRBJ2-2
CARRGREELNTGELFF
TGTGCCAGAAGGGGGCGGGAGGAACTTAACACCGGGGAGCTGTTTTTT
>-|TRBV28|-|TRBJ1-1
CASSPRPAPEAFF
TGTGCCAGCAGTCCTCGACCGGCTCCCGAAGCTTTCTTT
>-|TRBV4-1|-|TRBJ2-1
CASSHELLRDEQFF
TGCGCCAGCAGCCATGAACTGCTACGAGATGAGCAGTTCTTC
>-|TRBV9|-|TRBJ2-7
CASSVGDNEQYF
TGTGCCAGCAGCGTAGGGGACAACGAGCAGTACTTC
>-|TRBV19|-|TRBJ1-1
CASSIRGSNTEAFF
TGTGCCAGTAGTATAAGAGGTTCGAACACTGAAGCTTTCTTT
>-|TRBV18|once|TRBJ2-6
CASSPGGSGANVLTF
TGTGCCAGCTCACCGGGTGGCTCTGGGGCCAACGTCCTGACTTTC
>-|TRBV20-1|-|TRBJ2-7
CSGGLYEQYF
TGCAGTGGAGGTCTTTACGAGCAGTACTTC
>TRBD2|TRBV7-9|-|TRBJ2-1
CASISSGTGNEQFF
TGTGCCAGCATCTCTAGCGGGACCGGCAATGAGCAGTTCTTC
>-|TRBV28|-|TRBJ1-3
CASCPEIVTSPRNTIYF
TGTGCCAGCTGCCCGGAGATTGTCACCTCCCCTAGAAACACCATATATTTT
>-|TRBV29-1|-|TRBJ2-1
CSVFDSNEQFF
TGCAGCGTTTTCGACAGTAATGAGCAGTTCTTC
>-|TRBV5-1|-|TRBJ2-1
CASSLALGIYNEQFF
TGCGCCAGCAGCTTGGCTTTAGGAATCTACAATGAGCAGTTCTTC
>-|TRBV19|-|TRBJ1-4
CASSDYGEGEKLFF
TGTGCCAGTAGTGACTACGGGGAGGGAGAAAAACTGTTTTTT
>TRBD1|TRBV2|-|TRBJ2-7
CASSVYRDRVRVEQYF
TGTGCCAGCAGTGTATACAGGGACAGGGTTCGGGTCGAGCAGTACTTC
>TRBD1|TRBV4-1|-|TRBJ1-3
CASSQVPGTVSGNTIYF
TGCGCCAGCAGCCAAGTTCCCGGGACAGTCTCTGGAAACACCATATATTTT
>TRBD2|TRBV7-6|-|TRBJ2-2
CASSLYEAGGNTGELFF
TGTGCCAGCAGCTTGTATGAAGCGGGGGGGAACACCGGGGAGCTGTTTTTT
>-|TRBV6-1|-|TRBJ1-2
CASSERQRYGYTF
TGTGCCAGCAGTGAGAGACAGAGGTATGGCTACACCTTC
>TRBD2|TRBV28|-|TRBJ2-1
CASVPSRTSGNWDEQFF
TGTGCCAGCGTACCTTCCCGGACTAGCGGGAACTGGGATGAGCAGTTCTTC
>-|TRBV9|-|TRBJ1-1
CASSVGGTLNTEAFF
TGTGCCAGCAGCGTAGGTGGAACACTGAACACTGAAGCTTTCTTT
>-|TRBV19|-|TRBJ2-7
CASSEYGRYYEQYF
TGTGCCAGTAGTGAGTACGGCAGGTACTACGAGCAGTACTTC
>-|TRBV6-5|-|TRBJ2-2
CASSWGHTNTGELFF
TGTGCCAGCAGTTGGGGCCACACGAACACCGGGGAGCTGTTTTTT
>-|TRBV7-2|-|TRBJ2-7
CASSFSYEQYF
TGTGCCAGCAGCTTCTCGTACGAGCAGTACTTC
>TRBD2|TRBV5-6|-|TRBJ2-1
CASSPGTSAYNEQFF
TGTGCCAGCAGCCCCGGGACTAGCGCATACAATGAGCAGTTCTTC
>TRBD2|TRBV5-1|-|TRBJ2-2
CASSWGPSGAGGELFF
TGCGCCAGCAGCTGGGGACCCAGCGGGGCAGGCGGGGAGCTGTTTTTT
>TRBD2|TRBV2|-|TRBJ2-7
CASSYSTTTSGAAEQYF
TGTGCCAGCAGTTACTCTACTACGACTAGCGGGGCCGCCGAGCAGTACTTC
>TRBD1|TRBV28|-|TRBJ1-1
CASSFLQGRGTEAFF
TGTGCCAGCAGCTTCCTACAGGGGAGGGGGACTGAAGCTTTCTTT
>-|TRBV5-1|-|TRBJ2-7
CASSSTSPLYEQYF
TGCGCCAGCAGCTCTACTTCCCCCCTCTACGAGCAGTACTTC
>-|TRBV29-1|-|TRBJ2-3
CSARGGFIGDTQYF
TGCAGCGCTCGGGGCGGCTTCATCGGGGATACGCAGTATTTT
>TRBD2|TRBV7-9|-|TRBJ2-7
CASSRLAGWYEQYF
TGTGCCAGCAGCAGACTAGCGGGATGGTACGAGCAGTACTTC
>-|TRBV27|once|TRBJ2-5
CAPLGMLETQYF
TGTGCTCCACTGGGGATGTTAGAGACCCAGTACTTC
>-|TRBV5-1|-|TRBJ2-7
CASSWDVIEGRDSYEQYF
TGCGCCAGCAGCTGGGATGTTATAGAAGGGCGGGACTCCTACGAGCAGTACTTC
>-|TRBV28|few|TRBJ1-5
CASRGQLSNQPQHF
TGTGCCAGCAGGGGACAACTTAGCAATCAGCCCCAGCATTTT
>-|TRBV7-9|-|TRBJ2-7
CASSLPGEQYF
TGTGCCAGCAGCCTCCCCGGGGAGCAGTACTTC